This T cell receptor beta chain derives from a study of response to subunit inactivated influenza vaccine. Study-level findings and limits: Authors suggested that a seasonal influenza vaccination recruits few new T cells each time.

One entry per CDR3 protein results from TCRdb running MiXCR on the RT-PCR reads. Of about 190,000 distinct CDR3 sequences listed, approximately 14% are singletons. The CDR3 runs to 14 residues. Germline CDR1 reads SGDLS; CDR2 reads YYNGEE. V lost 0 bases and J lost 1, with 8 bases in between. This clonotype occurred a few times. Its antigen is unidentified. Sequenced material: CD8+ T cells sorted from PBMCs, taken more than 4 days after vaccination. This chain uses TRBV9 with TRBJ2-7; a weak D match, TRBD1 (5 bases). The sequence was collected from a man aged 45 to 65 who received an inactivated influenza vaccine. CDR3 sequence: CASSVAGISYEQYF. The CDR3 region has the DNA TGTGCCAGCAGCGTAGCAGGGATTTCCTACGAGCAGTACTTC.